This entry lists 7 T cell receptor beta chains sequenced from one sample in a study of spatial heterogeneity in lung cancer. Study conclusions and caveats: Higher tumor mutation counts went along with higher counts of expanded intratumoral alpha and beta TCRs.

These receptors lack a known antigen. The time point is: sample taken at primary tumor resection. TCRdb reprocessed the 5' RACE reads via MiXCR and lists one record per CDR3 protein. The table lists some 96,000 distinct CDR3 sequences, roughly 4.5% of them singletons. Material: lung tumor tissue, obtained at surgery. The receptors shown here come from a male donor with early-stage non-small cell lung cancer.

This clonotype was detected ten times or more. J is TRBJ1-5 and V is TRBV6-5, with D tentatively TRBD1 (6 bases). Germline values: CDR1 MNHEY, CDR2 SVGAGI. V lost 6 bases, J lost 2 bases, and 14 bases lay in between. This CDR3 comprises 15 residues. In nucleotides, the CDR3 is TGTGCCAGCAGAGTAAAGGGGGTGGGCAATCAGCCCCAGCATTTT. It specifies CASRVKGVGNQPQHF.

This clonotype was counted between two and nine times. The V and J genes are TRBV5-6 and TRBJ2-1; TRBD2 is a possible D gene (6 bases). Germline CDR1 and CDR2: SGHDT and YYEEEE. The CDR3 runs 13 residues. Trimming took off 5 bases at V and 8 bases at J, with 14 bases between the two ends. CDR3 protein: CASSSLARDEQFF. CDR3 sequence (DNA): TGTGCCAGCAGTAGCCTAGCGCGGGATGAGCAGTTCTTC.

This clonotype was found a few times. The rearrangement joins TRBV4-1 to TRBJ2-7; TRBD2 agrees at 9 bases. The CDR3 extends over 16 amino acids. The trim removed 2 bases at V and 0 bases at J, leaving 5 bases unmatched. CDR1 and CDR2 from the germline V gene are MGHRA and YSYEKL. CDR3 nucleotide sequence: TGCGCCAGCAGCCAACGCCTAGCGGGGAGCTCCTACGAGCAGTACTTC. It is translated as CASSQRLAGSSYEQYF.

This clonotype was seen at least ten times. The CDR3 DNA follows: TGTGCCAGCTCTAGTACAGTCCAAGAGACCCAGTACTTC. Amino acids: CASSSTVQETQYF. The rearrangement links TRBV6-1 to TRBJ2-5, with D uncertain. CDR3 size: 13 residues. Germline assignment: CDR1 MNHNS and CDR2 SASEGT. The V gene lost 8 bases and the J gene lost 1 base, with 11 bases spanning the gap.

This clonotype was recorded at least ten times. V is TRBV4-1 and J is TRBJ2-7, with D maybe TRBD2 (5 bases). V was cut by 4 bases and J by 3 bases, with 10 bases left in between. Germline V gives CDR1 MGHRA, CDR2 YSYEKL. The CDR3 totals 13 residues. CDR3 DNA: TGCGCCAGCAGCCCTACTAGATACTACGAGCAGTACTTC. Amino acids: CASSPTRYYEQYF.

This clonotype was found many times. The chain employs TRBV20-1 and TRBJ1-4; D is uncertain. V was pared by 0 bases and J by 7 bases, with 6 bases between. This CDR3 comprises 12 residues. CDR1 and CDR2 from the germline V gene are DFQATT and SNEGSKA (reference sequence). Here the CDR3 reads CSARDHGEKLFF. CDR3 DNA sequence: TGCAGTGCTAGAGATCACGGTGAAAAACTGTTTTTT.

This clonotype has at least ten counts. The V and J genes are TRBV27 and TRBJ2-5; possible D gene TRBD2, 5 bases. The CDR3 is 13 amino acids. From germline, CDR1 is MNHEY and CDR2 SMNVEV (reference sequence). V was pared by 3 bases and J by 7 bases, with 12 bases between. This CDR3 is CASSFRESGTQYF. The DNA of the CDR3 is TGTGCCAGCAGTTTCCGGGAAAGTGGGACCCAGTACTTC.